The source of this T cell receptor (beta chain) is a study of OX40 agonist ivuxolimab in advanced cancers. About the research overall: Prior checkpoint blockade (anti-PD-1, anti-PD-L1 or anti-CTLA-4) was permitted; approximately 40% had it.

Assay: immunoSEQ multiplex PCR; the TCRdb copy retains only in-frame clones and omits some. Of roughly 42,000 clones listed, about 88% are singletons. Germline loops: CDR1 MDHEN, CDR2 SYDVKM. The CDR3 has 15 residues. Trimming took 6 bases from V and 5 from J; bases not matched to a gene: 8. This chain uses TRBV28 with TRBJ2-4, with 9 bases fitting TRBD1. The material sequenced was CD4+ or CD8+ T cells sorted from blood, taken in a trial of the OX40 agonist ivuxolimab. The sequence derives from an adult with an advanced solid tumor such as melanoma, head and neck, liver or kidney cancer. DNA of the CDR3: TGTGCCAGCAGCCGGGACAGGGAGAGGGAAAACATTCAGTACTTC. It specifies CASSRDRERENIQYF.